The next 21 T cell receptor beta chains were all read from a single sample in a study of cytomegalovirus exposure and HLA in healthy donors. Primers: 60 Vbeta forward and 13 Jbeta reverse. Sequencing was performed with immunoSEQ multiplex PCR; in TCRdb, only in-frame clones are kept and a portion is missing. This table holds under 85,000 clones, roughly 80% found once. Sequencing was done on a sample of PBMCs. These receptors all come from a woman in her thirties or forties in good health and CMV-seropositive.

The chain is built from TRBV30 and TRBJ2-5; 8 bases line up with TRBD1. Losses at the gene ends were 1 base for V and 5 bases for J; bases not matched to a gene: 3. In germline, CDR1 is GTSNPN, CDR2 SVGIG (reference sequence). The length of the CDR3 is 13 residues. CDR3 region: CAWSGTGQETQYF. In nucleotides, the CDR3 is TGTGCCTGGAGTGGGACAGGGCAGGAGACCCAGTACTTC.

J is TRBJ1-1 and V is TRBV6-5; the match to TRBD1 covers 7 bases. The V gene's germline CDR1 is MNHEY and CDR2 SVGAGI. This CDR3 is built from 15 residues. The J segment lost 2 bases and the V segment lost 6 bases, leaving 9 bases of the junction unmatched. In nucleotides, the CDR3 is TGTGCCAGCAGAACGCCCGGGACAGTTAACACTGAAGCTTTCTTT. This codes for CASRTPGTVNTEAFF.

The chain uses TRBV30 and TRBJ1-5; D possibly corresponds to TRBD1 (6 bases). This CDR3 has 16 residues. Trimming left V 0 bases short and J 7 bases short, with 19 bases between. Germline assignment: CDR1 GTSNPN and CDR2 SVGIG (reference sequence). The CDR3 here is CAWSVGGFLQKQPQHF. DNA for the CDR3: TGTGCCTGGAGTGTAGGGGGATTTTTGCAGAAGCAGCCCCAGCATTTT.

This chain joins TRBV2 and TRBJ2-3, with 10 bases aligning to TRBD2. The CDR3 length is 19 residues. The trim removed 2 bases at V and 0 bases at J, leaving 11 bases unmatched. Germline-derived CDR1 and CDR2 are SNHLY and FYNNEI. This chain's CDR3 is CASSEFPSGGSASTDTQYF. In DNA form, the CDR3 reads TGTGCCAGCAGTGAATTCCCTAGCGGGGGTTCAGCTAGCACAGATACGCAGTATTTT.

The DNA of the CDR3 is TGTGCCTGTAGCAGTAGAAACACCATATATTTT. Translation gives CACSSRNTIYF. The genes are TRBV30 and TRBJ1-3; no reliable D call. Germline CDR1 GTSNPN, CDR2 SVGIG (reference sequence). CDR3 length: 11 residues. Trimming removed 6 bases from V and 5 bases from J, with 8 bases in between.

J is TRBJ2-7 and V is TRBV7-9, with 8 bases identical to TRBD1. V was pared by 1 base and J by 0 bases, with 8 bases of the junction left unmatched. Germline V gene sequence: CDR1 SEHNR, CDR2 FQNEAQ (reference sequence). The CDR3 has 17 amino acids. CDR3 sequence (DNA): TGTGCCAGCAGCTTAGACTTGACAGGGGAGAACTCCTACGAGCAGTACTTC. Amino acids: CASSLDLTGENSYEQYF.

The table lists this clone with a few counts. The genes are TRBV19 and TRBJ2-1; weak D call: TRBD2 (6 bases). The CDR3 runs to 15 residues. Trimming pared 1 base from V and 2 bases from J, leaving 9 bases between. The V gene's germline CDR1 is LNHDA and CDR2 SQIVND (reference sequence). The CDR3 protein is CASSIVGTAYNEQFF. For the CDR3, the DNA is TGTGCCAGTAGTATAGTAGGGACTGCCTACAATGAGCAGTTCTTC.

This clone was seen once. This chain joins TRBV11-2 and TRBJ2-2; 12 nucleotides match TRBD2. Germline V gene sequence: CDR1 SGHAT, CDR2 FQNNGV. The CDR3 totals 16 residues. The V and J ends lost 5 bases and 6 bases, in that order; junction bases with no gene match: 7. CDR3 nucleotide sequence: TGTGCCAGCAGCATCAAGACTAGCGGGAGTGCCGGGGAGCTGTTTTTT. This codes for CASSIKTSGSAGELFF.

The gene calls are TRBV7-2 and TRBJ1-3, with D possibly being TRBD1 (6 bases). The V end lost 1 base, the J end lost 0 bases, and 13 bases lay between the germline ends. The length of the CDR3 is 17 residues. Germline V gene data show CDR1 as SGHTA and CDR2 as FQGNSA. The CDR3 region has the DNA TGTGCCAGCAGCTTAGAAGGGACACGGAGCTCTGGAAACACCATATATTTT. Protein sequence: CASSLEGTRSSGNTIYF.

The V and J genes are TRBV25-1 and TRBJ2-2; 9 bases align to TRBD1. The CDR3 has 15 residues. Germline V CDR1 and CDR2: MGHDK, SYGVNS. V gave up 5 bases and J gave up 4 bases; unmatched junction bases: 5. CDR3 nucleotide sequence: TGTGCCAGCAGTATAGCGGACAGGGGCACCGGGGAGCTGTTTTTT. Translating gives CASSIADRGTGELFF.

The chain is built from TRBV5-1 and TRBJ2-7, with 7 bases matching TRBD1. Germline-derived CDR1 and CDR2 are SGHRS and YFSETQ. V shed 1 base, J shed 3 bases, and the junction held 7 bases outside the gene matches. The CDR3 runs to 15 residues. The CDR3 bases are TGCGCCAGCAGCTTGTCATCCCAGGGGGACTACGAGCAGTACTTC. Protein product: CASSLSSQGDYEQYF.

This chain joins TRBV5-1 and TRBJ2-5, with 14 positions matching TRBD2. The CDR3 is made up of 18 amino acids. V lost 4 bases to trimming and J lost 1 base; unmatched junction nucleotides: 9. The germline CDR1 and CDR2 sequences are SGHRS and YFSETQ. The CDR3 reads CASSPGTSGGSAQETQYF. As DNA, the CDR3 is TGCGCCAGCAGCCCAGGGACTAGCGGGGGTTCTGCCCAAGAGACCCAGTACTTC.

This rearrangement joins TRBV5-4 to TRBJ2-5; 9 bases are shared with TRBD2. In germline, CDR1 is SGHNT, CDR2 YYREEE (reference sequence). This CDR3 spans 19 amino acids. Unmatched junction bases numbered 19, after V lost 3 bases and J lost 4 bases. The CDR3 nucleotides are TGTGCCAGCAGCTCGAGGGTGGCTAGCGGGATGGGTACGGGAGAGACCCAGTACTTC. Its protein is CASSSRVASGMGTGETQYF.

This sequence joins TRBV2 and TRBJ2-5; 15 positions agree with TRBD2. Germline V gene data show CDR1 as SNHLY and CDR2 as FYNNEI. The CDR3 is 16 amino acids. Trimming took 5 bases from V and 9 from J; bases not matched to a gene: 10. CDR3 loop: CASSTTTGTSGGSQYF. CDR3 DNA: TGTGCCAGCAGTACAACCACCGGGACTAGCGGGGGGTCCCAGTACTTC.

The sample holds one count of this clone. The chain combines TRBV29-1 with TRBJ2-1; 14 nucleotides align to TRBD2. The CDR3 has 20 amino acids. The germline gives CDR1 SQVTM, CDR2 ANQGSEA. With 2 bases clipped from V and 5 bases from J, the junction kept 17 bases outside the gene matches. In nucleotides, the CDR3 is TGCAGCGTTGAATTACTAGGGGAACGGACTAGCGGGGGGCTCCACAATGAGCAGTTCTTC. Translated: CSVELLGERTSGGLHNEQFF.

This chain joins TRBV6-4 and TRBJ2-3; D is perhaps TRBD2 (5 bases). The CDR3 has 16 amino acids. Germline V gives CDR1 MRHNA, CDR2 SNTAGT. Trimming took 0 bases from V and 1 from J, leaving 11 bases between them. Here the CDR3 DNA reads TGTGCCAGCAGTGACTCCTCTGGGAGAGGCACAGATACGCAGTATTTT. It codes for CASSDSSGRGTDTQYF.

The gene calls are TRBV18 and TRBJ1-2; no firm D call. Germline CDR1 is KGHSH and CDR2 is LQKENI. Trimming stripped 2 bases from V and 2 bases from J, with 6 bases between. This CDR3 is 13 amino acids long. As DNA, the CDR3 is TGTGCCAGCTCACCAACAGAGAACTATGGCTACACCTTC. The encoded protein is CASSPTENYGYTF.

J is TRBJ2-4 and V is TRBV29-1; 8 nucleotides agree with TRBD2. In germline, CDR1 is SQVTM, CDR2 ANQGSEA. There are 15 residues in the CDR3. Trimming at V came to 4 bases and at J to 8 bases, leaving 13 bases not matched to a gene. Written as DNA, the CDR3 is TGCAGCGTTGTCCCGACTGTCGGGGGGGCAGACATTCAGTACTTC. The encoded protein is CSVVPTVGGADIQYF.

CDR3 residues: CASSRGQGGEKLFF. The CDR3 DNA reads TGCGCCAGCAGCCGAGGACAGGGTGGAGAAAAACTGTTTTTT. The V gene is TRBV4-1, the J gene TRBJ1-4, with 8 bases lining up with TRBD1. The CDR3 covers 14 residues. Trimming took 4 bases from V and 8 from J; bases not matched to a gene: 6. Germline CDR1 and CDR2: MGHRA and YSYEKL.

This clone was counted only a few times. The genes are TRBV7-9 and TRBJ2-7, with 9 bases lining up with TRBD1. From germline, CDR1 is SEHNR and CDR2 FQNEAQ (reference sequence). The CDR3 extends over 16 amino acids. V dropped 5 bases and J dropped 1; count of bases not matched to a gene: 9. CDR3 amino acids: CASSSPGQGQSYEQYF. The CDR3 nucleotides read TGTGCCAGCAGCAGTCCGGGACAGGGTCAATCCTACGAGCAGTACTTC.

The chain has TRBV6-4 and TRBJ2-2; TRBD2 might be the D (5 bases). Germline V gives CDR1 MRHNA, CDR2 SNTAGT. The CDR3 extends over 15 amino acids. V gave up 2 bases and J gave up 6 bases, with 13 bases separating them. The CDR3 DNA is TGTGCCAGCAGTGACGGGAGAGGAAACCCCGGGGAGCTGTTTTTT. Translating gives CASSDGRGNPGELFF.